This T cell receptor (beta chain) stems from a study of cytomegalovirus exposure and HLA in healthy donors. Overall study results and limits: Reports state that TCR beta sequences accurately predicted most subjects' HLA-A and HLA-B alleles. It was reported in a later analysis that an Asian-associated ancestry cluster showed fewer N-insertions than the 666-donor mean. Earlier analysis yielded a pattern in which most TCR beta V segments were productive about 87% or about 30% of the time.

Germline V gives CDR1 SEHNR, CDR2 FQNEAQ (reference sequence). The CDR3 is made up of 15 amino acids. The V gene lost 1 base and the J gene lost 3 bases, with 11 bases spanning the gap. The PCR made use of 60 Vbeta and 13 Jbeta primers. Clones were sequenced by immunoSEQ multiplex PCR, and TCRdb holds only the in-frame ones, with some missing. This sample carries tens of thousands of clones, roughly 81% of them seen once, and the ten largest clones take 5.6%. In the case of this clone: What it binds is not known.

The TCR sequence derives from a young woman in good health and CMV-seropositive. Sequences were obtained from PBMCs. The genes are TRBV7-9 and TRBJ2-3, with a tentative D call TRBD2 (6 bases). The DNA for the CDR3 is TGTGCCAGCAGCTTAGTTCCGGGAGCGACAGATACGCAGTATTTT. Protein product: CASSLVPGATDTQYF.